The rows below give T cell receptor beta chains drawn from one sample of a study of blood T cell repertoires in COVID-19. Clones were sequenced by immunoSEQ multiplex PCR, and TCRdb holds only the in-frame ones, with some missing. Among about 120,000 clones listed, around three quarters were seen once. Sequenced: peripheral blood. All receptors come from a woman older than 75 with acute or convalescent COVID-19. Each CDR3 is given with its conserved first and last residue. Fields, in order: J gene, V gene, clone size, D gene, CDR3 DNA, CDR3 protein. A D gene is named only where the DNA matches it firmly. Clone size is given for some rows only: seen once, a few or many times, or a class if the clone is expanded.

TRBJ2-1 | TRBV28 | NA | NA | TGTGCCAGCAGTTTAATACCTATCCGAGGTATGGGGAGCTCCTACAATGAGCAGTTCTTC | CASSLIPIRGMGSSYNEQFF
TRBJ2-2 | TRBV9 | NA | NA | TGTGCCAGCAGCGTAGATCCTTTAGAAACCGGGGAGCTGTTTTTT | CASSVDPLETGELFF
TRBJ2-3 | TRBV7-2 | NA | NA | TGTGCCAGCAGCTTAGAGTTTACTAGCACAGATACGCAGTATTTT | CASSLEFTSTDTQYF
TRBJ2-1 | TRBV2 | NA | NA | TGTGCCAGCACGAGGAGTCGCGGTGAGCAGTTCTTC | CASTRSRGEQFF
TRBJ2-7 | TRBV5-1 | NA | TRBD2 | TGCGCCAGCAGCTTGGGACTAGCGGGAGGAGGCTCCTACGAGCAGTACTTC | CASSLGLAGGGSYEQYF
TRBJ2-7 | TRBV4-2 | NA | TRBD1 | TGTGCCAGCAGCCAAGATTCCGGACAGGGAAAGTACGAGCAGTACTTC | CASSQDSGQGKYEQYF
TRBJ1-2 | TRBV30 | NA | NA | TGTGCCTGGAGTGCATGGCGACAGCTCTATGGCTACACCTTC | CAWSAWRQLYGYTF
TRBJ2-6 | TRBV2 | NA | TRBD1 | TGTGCCAGCGGTGACAGGGGGCTGAGAGGGGCCAACGTCCTGACTTTC | CASGDRGLRGANVLTF
TRBJ2-7 | TRBV6-1 | NA | NA | TGTGCCAGCAGTGAACCGCGGCGGGGCTACGAGCAGTACTTC | CASSEPRRGYEQYF
TRBJ2-7 | TRBV3-1/TRBV3-2 | NA | TRBD1 | TGTGCCAGCACTCCCGGGACAGGGGGGGGGTTTACCTACGAGCAGTACTTC | CASTPGTGGGFTYEQYF
TRBJ2-5 | TRBV7-2 | NA | TRBD2 | TGTGCCAGCAGCTTGTGGCTAGCGGGCCAAGAGACCCAGTACTTC | CASSLWLAGQETQYF
TRBJ2-5 | TRBV6-5 | NA | TRBD1 | TGTGCCAGCAGCCTGACAGGGTTGGTGACCCAGTACTTC | CASSLTGLVTQYF
TRBJ1-4 | TRBV6-1 | few | TRBD1 | TGTGCCAGCAGTGAATATCGAAGACAGGGGGGTGACGAAAAACTGTTTTTT | CASSEYRRQGGDEKLFF
TRBJ2-1 | TRBV4-2 | NA | NA | TGTGCCAGCAGCCAAGACCGGGATAGGTACAATGAGCAGTTCTTC | CASSQDRDRYNEQFF